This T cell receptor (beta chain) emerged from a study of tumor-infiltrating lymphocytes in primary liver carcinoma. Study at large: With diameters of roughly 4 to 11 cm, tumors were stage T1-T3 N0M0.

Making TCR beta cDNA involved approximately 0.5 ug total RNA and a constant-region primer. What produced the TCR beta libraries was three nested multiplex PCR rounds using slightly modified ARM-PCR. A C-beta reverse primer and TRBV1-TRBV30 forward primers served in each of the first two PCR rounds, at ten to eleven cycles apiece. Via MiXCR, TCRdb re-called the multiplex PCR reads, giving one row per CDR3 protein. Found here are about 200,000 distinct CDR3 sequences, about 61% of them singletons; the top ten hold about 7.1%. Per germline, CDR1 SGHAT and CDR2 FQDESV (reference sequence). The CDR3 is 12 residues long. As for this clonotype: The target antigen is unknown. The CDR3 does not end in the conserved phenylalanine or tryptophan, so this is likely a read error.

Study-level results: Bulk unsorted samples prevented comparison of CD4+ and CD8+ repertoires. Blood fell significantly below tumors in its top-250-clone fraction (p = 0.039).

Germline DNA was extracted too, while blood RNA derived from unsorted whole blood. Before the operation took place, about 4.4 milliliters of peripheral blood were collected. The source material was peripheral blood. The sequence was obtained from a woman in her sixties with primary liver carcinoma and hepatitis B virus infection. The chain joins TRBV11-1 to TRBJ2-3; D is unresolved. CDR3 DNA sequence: TGTGCCAGCAGCTTAGGGGCAGATACACAGTATATT. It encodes CASSLGADTQYI.